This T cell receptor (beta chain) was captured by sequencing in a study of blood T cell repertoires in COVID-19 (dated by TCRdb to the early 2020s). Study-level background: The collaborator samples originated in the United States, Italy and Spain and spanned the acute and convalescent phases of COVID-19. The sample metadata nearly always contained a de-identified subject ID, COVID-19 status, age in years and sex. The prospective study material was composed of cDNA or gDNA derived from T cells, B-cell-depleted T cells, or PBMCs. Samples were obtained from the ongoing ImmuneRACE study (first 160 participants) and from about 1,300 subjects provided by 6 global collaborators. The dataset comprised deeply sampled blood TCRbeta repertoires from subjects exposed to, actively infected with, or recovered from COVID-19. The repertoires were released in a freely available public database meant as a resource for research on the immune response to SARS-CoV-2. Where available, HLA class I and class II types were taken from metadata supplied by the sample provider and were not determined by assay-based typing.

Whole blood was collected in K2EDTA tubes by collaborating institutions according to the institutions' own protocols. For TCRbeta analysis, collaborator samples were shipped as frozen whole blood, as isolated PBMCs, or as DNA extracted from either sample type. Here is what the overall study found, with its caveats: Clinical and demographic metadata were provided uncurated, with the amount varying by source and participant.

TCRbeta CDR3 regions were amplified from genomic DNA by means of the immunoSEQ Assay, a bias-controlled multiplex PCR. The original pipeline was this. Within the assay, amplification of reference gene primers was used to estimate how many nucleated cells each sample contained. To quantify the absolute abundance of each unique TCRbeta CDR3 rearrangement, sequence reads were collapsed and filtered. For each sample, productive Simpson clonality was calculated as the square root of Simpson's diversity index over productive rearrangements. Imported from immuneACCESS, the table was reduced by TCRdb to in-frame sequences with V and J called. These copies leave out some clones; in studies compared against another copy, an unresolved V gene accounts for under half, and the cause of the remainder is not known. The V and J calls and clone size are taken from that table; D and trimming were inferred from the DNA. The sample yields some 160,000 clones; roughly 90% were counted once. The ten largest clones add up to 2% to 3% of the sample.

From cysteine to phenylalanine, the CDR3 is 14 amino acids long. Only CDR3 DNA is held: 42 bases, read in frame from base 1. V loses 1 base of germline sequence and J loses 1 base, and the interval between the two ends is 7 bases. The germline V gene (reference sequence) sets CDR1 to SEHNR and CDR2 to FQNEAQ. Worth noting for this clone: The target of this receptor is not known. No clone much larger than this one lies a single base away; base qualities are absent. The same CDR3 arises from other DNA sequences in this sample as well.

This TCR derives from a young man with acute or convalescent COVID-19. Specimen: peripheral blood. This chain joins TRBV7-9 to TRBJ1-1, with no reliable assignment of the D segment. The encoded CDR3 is CASSLESGNTEAFF. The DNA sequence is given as TGTGCCAGCAGCTTAGAATCCGGGAACACTGAAGCTTTCTTT.